The entry below describes one T cell receptor beta chain. Its antigen is not known. Each CDR3 protein is one row after TCRdb ran MiXCR on the 5' RACE reads. The sample lists approximately 1.8 million distinct CDR3 sequences, less than 40% occurring once. These data belong to a study of identical twins. Findings and caveats of the study: Fewer insertions characterized abundant cord blood beta clonotypes, whereas memory repertoires showed none.

The receptor's source is a newborn girl in good health. Sequences were obtained from cord blood.

The CDR3 sequence is CASSHLAGGDTQYF. The CDR3 DNA is TGTGCCAGCAGCCACCTAGCGGGAGGAGATACGCAGTATTTT. This rearrangement joins TRBV5-6 to TRBJ2-3, with 11 bases that match TRBD2. With 4 bases clipped from V and 5 bases from J, the junction kept 3 bases outside the gene matches. CDR3 length: 14 residues. Looked up from germline, CDR1 is SGHDT and CDR2 is YYEEEE.